The 14 T cell receptor beta chains reported below all come from one sample, sequenced in a study of blood T cell repertoires in COVID-19 (dated by TCRdb to 2018 to 2020). Libraries were prepared through the immunoSEQ multiplex PCR assay. TCRdb's version of the immuneACCESS table is confined to in-frame rearrangements and falls short of the full clone set. An unresolved V gene accounts for under half of the shortfall where checked; the remainder is of unknown origin. The sample table contains about 42,000 clones; only one count was recorded for around nine tenths of them. The ten largest clonotypes hold just under 2.5% of the sample. Sequencing was done on a sample of peripheral blood. The origin of the receptors is a human donor in a cohort sampled during active COVID-19.

The genes are TRBV6-1 and TRBJ2-3; 7 positions agree with TRBD1. The V segment lost 4 bases and the J segment 0 bases; nucleotides outside the gene matches: 7. The length of the CDR3 is 16 residues. Germline V CDR1 and CDR2: MNHNS, SASEGT. The CDR3 DNA sequence: TGTGCCAGCAGTGGGGGGACAGCCACTAGCACAGATACGCAGTATTTT. Translating gives CASSGGTATSTDTQYF.

The chain carries TRBV7-9 and TRBJ1-2; D gene ambiguous. Germline V gene data show CDR1 as SEHNR and CDR2 as FQNEAQ (reference sequence). The CDR3 sequence is 14 residues long. Trimming stripped 1 base from V and 3 bases from J, with 9 bases between. The CDR3 sequence is CASSLGGADYGYTF. In DNA form, the CDR3 reads TGTGCCAGCAGCTTAGGGGGAGCCGACTATGGCTACACCTTC.

The chain links TRBV21-1 to TRBJ1-2. TRBV21-1 counts as a pseudogene. There are 15 residues in the CDR3. As DNA, the CDR3 is TGTGCCAGCAGCAAAGTTCGGGTCACCTCCTATGGCTACACCTTC. It yields the protein CASSKVRVTSYGYTF.

The rearrangement links TRBV19 to TRBJ1-2; D is undetermined. V gave up 5 bases and J gave up 3 bases, with 13 bases separating them. There are 14 residues in the CDR3. The germline CDR1 and CDR2 sequences are LNHDA and SQIVND (reference sequence). The CDR3 is CASSLEARYYGYTF. As DNA, the CDR3 is TGTGCCAGTAGTCTCGAAGCGAGGTACTATGGCTACACCTTC.

CDR3 sequence reads: CASSYRDRDQPQHF. The CDR3 DNA follows: TGTGCCAGCAGTTACCGGGACAGGGATCAGCCCCAGCATTTT. The chain carries TRBV6-6 and TRBJ1-5; TRBD1 aligns across 9 bases. The J segment lost 5 bases and the V segment lost 2 bases, leaving 1 base of the junction unmatched. The CDR3 is 14 residues long. Germline V gene data show CDR1 as MNHNY and CDR2 as SVGAGI (reference sequence).

The gene calls are TRBV3-1 (or the pseudogene TRBV3-2) and TRBJ1-1; tentatively, D is TRBD1 (6 bases). The CDR3 runs to 14 residues. V lost 1 base and J 3 bases, leaving 9 bases between the germline ends. Germline V gene data show CDR1 as LGHDT and CDR2 as YNNKEL (reference sequence). Here the CDR3 DNA reads TGTGCCAGCAGCCAAGGGACAGCCGACACTGAAGCTTTCTTT. Translating gives CASSQGTADTEAFF.

The J gene is TRBJ2-3, the V gene TRBV4-1; unclear D gene. The CDR3 covers 15 residues. Trimming left V 1 base short and J 6 bases short, with 14 bases between. Germline CDR1 is MGHRA and CDR2 is YSYEKL. CDR3 protein: CASSQGASSRDTQYF. The CDR3 region has the DNA TGCGCCAGCAGCCAAGGGGCCTCGAGTCGTGATACGCAGTATTTT.

A remark on this clone: This sample also contains other DNA sequences that code for the same CDR3. The V gene is TRBV5-1, the J gene TRBJ2-7, with 10 positions matching TRBD1. V lost 0 bases and J lost 4; bases outside the gene matches: 1. Per germline, CDR1 SGHRS and CDR2 YFSETQ. The CDR3 is 14 residues long. This chain's CDR3 is CASSLGQGAYEQYF. The CDR3 bases are TGCGCCAGCAGCTTGGGACAGGGGGCTTACGAGCAGTACTTC.

The chain employs TRBV4-1 and TRBJ2-5, with 8 positions matching TRBD2. Unmatched junction bases numbered 7, after V lost 6 bases and J lost 4 bases. In germline, CDR1 is MGHRA, CDR2 YSYEKL. The CDR3 length is 14 residues. CDR3 in amino acids: CASRAYGLAETQYF. Here the CDR3 DNA reads TGCGCCAGCAGGGCATACGGACTAGCAGAGACCCAGTACTTC.

The gene calls are TRBV15 and TRBJ2-1; D may be TRBD2 (5 bases). From germline, CDR1 is LNHNV and CDR2 YYDKDF (reference sequence). This CDR3 has 14 residues. The ends were cut back, 3 bases at V and 6 bases at J, with 12 bases in the middle. CDR3 coding DNA: TGTGCCACCAGCAGTCGGACTGGCTTCAATGAGCAGTTCTTC. This gives the protein CATSSRTGFNEQFF.

Here the CDR3 DNA reads TGTGCCAGCAGCCAAGATAAATCATGGTGGGGGGATACCTACGACTCTGGGGCCAACGTCCTGACTTTC. It encodes CASSQDKSWWGDTYDSGANVLTF. The chain has TRBV4-2 and TRBJ2-6; D may be TRBD2 (6 bases). CDR1 is LGHNA and CDR2 is YNFKEQ in the germline V gene. The CDR3 contains 23 residues. V was clipped by 0 bases and J by 0 bases, with 27 bases between them.

CDR3 loop: CASSLGDTGGTEAFF. DNA of the CDR3: TGCGCCAGCAGCTTGGGGGACACAGGGGGCACTGAAGCTTTCTTT. This chain connects TRBV5-1 to TRBJ1-1; 8 positions agree with TRBD1. This CDR3 comprises 15 residues. Germline CDR1 reads SGHRS; CDR2 reads YFSETQ. The V segment lost 0 bases and the J segment 4 bases; nucleotides outside the gene matches: 5.

The V and J genes are TRBV4-2 and TRBJ2-7, with TRBD2 matching 13 bases. V dropped 1 base and J dropped 1; count of bases not matched to a gene: 7. The CDR3 extends over 18 amino acids. CDR1 and CDR2 from the germline V gene are LGHNA and YNFKEQ. CDR3 sequence (DNA): TGTGCCAGCAGCCAAGGTACTAGCGGGGGGGCCGGGTCCTACGAGCAGTACTTC. It encodes CASSQGTSGGAGSYEQYF.

The CDR3 sequence: CASGWIAGGWDTQYF. As DNA, the CDR3 is TGTGCTAGTGGTTGGATAGCGGGGGGCTGGGATACGCAGTATTTT. The chain has TRBV12-5 and TRBJ2-3, with 10 positions matching TRBD2. Germline V CDR1 and CDR2: LGHNT, FRNRAP. The CDR3 loop spans 15 amino acids. The junction had 7 bases not matched to a gene; V was cut back by 4 bases and J by 6 bases.